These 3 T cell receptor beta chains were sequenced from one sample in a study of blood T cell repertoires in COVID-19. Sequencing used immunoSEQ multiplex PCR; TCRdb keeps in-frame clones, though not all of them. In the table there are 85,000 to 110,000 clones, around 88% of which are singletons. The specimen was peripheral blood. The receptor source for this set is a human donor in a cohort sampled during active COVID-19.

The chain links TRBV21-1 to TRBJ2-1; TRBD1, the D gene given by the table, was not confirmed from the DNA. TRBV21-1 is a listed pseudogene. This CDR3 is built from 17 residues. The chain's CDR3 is CASSTRSGTGLPHEQFF. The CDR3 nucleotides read TGTGCCAGCAGCACCCGCTCCGGGACAGGCCTTCCCCATGAGCAGTTCTTC.

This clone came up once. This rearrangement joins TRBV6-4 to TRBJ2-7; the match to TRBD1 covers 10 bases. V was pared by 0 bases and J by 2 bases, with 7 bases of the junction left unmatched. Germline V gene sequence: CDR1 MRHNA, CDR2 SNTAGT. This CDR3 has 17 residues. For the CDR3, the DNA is TGTGCCAGCAGTGACTCGCCTCCTGACAGGGGGCCCTACGAGCAGTACTTC. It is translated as CASSDSPPDRGPYEQYF.

The DNA for the CDR3 is TGTGCCAGCAGCGTAGCCCGGGGGAATGAAAAACTGTTTTTT. It translates to CASSVARGNEKLFF. The rearrangement uses TRBV9 and TRBJ1-4; a possible D gene is TRBD1 (5 bases). V was cut by 0 bases and J by 5 bases, with 8 bases left in between. There are 14 residues in the CDR3. Germline V gene data show CDR1 as SGDLS and CDR2 as YYNGEE.